These 24 T cell receptor beta chains came from one sample sequenced in a study of blood T cell repertoires in COVID-19. Profiled with immunoSEQ multiplex PCR; TCRdb holds only in-frame clones, not every one. The profile shows approximately 150,000 clones, over 80% of them singletons. Sequences were obtained from peripheral blood. These receptors were obtained from a woman between 50 and 59 years old with acute or convalescent COVID-19.

The chain joins TRBV28 to TRBJ2-3; D is perhaps TRBD1 (6 bases). The CDR3 sequence is 16 residues long. V gave up 5 bases and J gave up 6 bases, with 21 bases separating them. Germline CDR1 reads MDHEN; CDR2 reads SYDVKM. The CDR3 DNA follows: TGTGCCAGCAGTGACAACGACAGGAACCCTCCCGATACGCAGTATTTT. Translated: CASSDNDRNPPDTQYF.

In nucleotides, the CDR3 is TGTGCCACCTCGTTGGCAGGGGGCTCTGAAGCTTTCTTT. Translation gives CATSLAGGSEAFF. The rearrangement joins TRBV9 to TRBJ1-1, with TRBD1 matching 8 bases. This CDR3 is 13 amino acids long. V was clipped by 9 bases and J by 6 bases; unmatched bases: 10. Germline V lookup: CDR1 SGDLS, CDR2 YYNGEE.

This sequence joins TRBV30 and TRBJ2-7; unclear D gene. The V end lost 1 base, the J end lost 3 bases, and 13 bases lay between the germline ends. The CDR3 is 14 residues long. CDR1 is GTSNPN, CDR2 SVGIG, per germline (reference sequence). The CDR3 DNA follows: TGTGCCTGGAGTGCCTACCGGTCTCGCTACGAGCAGTACTTC. This codes for CAWSAYRSRYEQYF.

The V and J genes are TRBV14 and TRBJ2-7; 8 positions agree with TRBD2. V lost 4 bases and J lost 4; bases outside the gene matches: 15. This CDR3 region has 17 residues. Looked up from germline, CDR1 is SGHDN and CDR2 is FVKESK. The CDR3 DNA reads as TGTGCCAGCAGCCCTACGCTAACCGGGACTAGATGGTACGAGCAGTACTTC. Translated: CASSPTLTGTRWYEQYF. The variable domain in full, completed from reference TRBV14 and TRBJ2-7, reads EAGVTQFPSHSVIEKGQTVTLRCDPISGHDNLYWYRRVMGKEIKFLLHFVKESKQDESGMPNNRFLAERTGGTYSTLKVQPAELEDSGVYFCASSPTLTGTRWYEQYFGPGTRLTVT.

In its sample, this clone was seen once. The rearrangement joins TRBV19 to TRBJ2-2; 9 bases map to TRBD1. Germline assignment: CDR1 LNHDA and CDR2 SQIVND (reference sequence). The CDR3 is 16 amino acids. V was clipped by 5 bases and J by 6 bases; unmatched bases: 10. CDR3 DNA: TGTGCCAGTAGTGGGCATTGGGACAGGGAATCCGGGGAGCTGTTTTTT. Amino acid sequence: CASSGHWDRESGELFF.

V usage is TRBV30 and J usage is TRBJ1-2; TRBD1 matches 7 bases. This CDR3 spans 14 amino acids. Germline-derived CDR1 and CDR2 are GTSNPN and SVGIG (reference sequence). The junction had 10 bases not matched to a gene; V was cut back by 5 bases and J by 4 bases. CDR3 loop: CAWGGQVYAYGYTF. The CDR3 DNA reads TGTGCCTGGGGCGGACAGGTTTATGCCTATGGCTACACCTTC.

The genes are TRBV2 and TRBJ1-2; D gene ambiguous. Germline CDR1 is SNHLY and CDR2 is FYNNEI. V was trimmed by 6 bases and J by 0 bases, leaving 14 bases between them. The CDR3 spans 15 residues. In DNA, the CDR3 is TGTGCCAGCAGCGTAATTCAGGTTCCTAACTATGGCTACACCTTC. As protein: CASSVIQVPNYGYTF.

The chain is built from TRBV19 and TRBJ2-1, with a tentative D call TRBD2 (5 bases). Germline lookup yields CDR1 LNHDA and CDR2 SQIVND (reference sequence). CDR3 size: 15 residues. Trimming cost V 7 bases and J 9 bases, with 22 bases left between them. The CDR3 DNA sequence: TGTGCCAGTACTCCACGGACTTCTTTTGAGGCTGAGCAGTTCTTC. Its translation is CASTPRTSFEAEQFF.

The chain links TRBV3-1 (or the pseudogene TRBV3-2) to TRBJ1-3; no reliable D call. The CDR3 sequence is 16 residues long. V dropped 1 base and J dropped 0 bases, with 10 bases sitting between them. Germline assignment: CDR1 LGHDT and CDR2 YNNKEL (reference sequence). CDR3 nucleotide sequence: TGTGCCAGCAGCCAAGGACCAGGCTTCTCTGGAAACACCATATATTTT. Translating gives CASSQGPGFSGNTIYF.

The V and J genes are TRBV28 and TRBJ2-7, with D perhaps TRBD1 (6 bases). The CDR3 is made up of 13 amino acids. V lost 6 bases to trimming and J lost 2 bases, with 11 bases between them. CDR1 is MDHEN, CDR2 SYDVKM, per germline. The CDR3 nucleotides are TGTGCCAGCAGCCAGGGGCCAGCCTACGAGCAGTACTTC. Its translation: CASSQGPAYEQYF. The full variable domain, completed using reference TRBV28 and TRBJ2-7, is DVKVTQSSRYLVKRTGEKVFLECVQDMDHENMFWYRQDPGLGLRLIYFSYDVKMKEKGDIPEGYSVSREKKERFSLILESASTNQTSMYLCASSQGPAYEQYFGPGTRLTVT.

The rearrangement uses TRBV7-9 and TRBJ2-7; TRBD1 aligns across 7 bases. Germline V gene sequence: CDR1 SEHNR, CDR2 FQNEAQ (reference sequence). The junction had 13 bases not matched to a gene; V was cut back by 5 bases and J by 0 bases. The CDR3 has 17 amino acids. CDR3 sequence (DNA): TGTGCCAGCAGCGATTATAGGACAGGCGAGTTCTCCTACGAGCAGTACTTC. It yields the protein CASSDYRTGEFSYEQYF.

This chain joins TRBV7-3 and TRBJ2-3; 10 bases line up with TRBD2. Germline CDR1 reads SGHTA; CDR2 reads FQGTGA. This CDR3 comprises 17 residues. V lost 1 base, J lost 2 bases, and 6 bases stayed unmatched. In nucleotides, the CDR3 is TGTGCCAGCAGCTTAAGTCTAGCGGGAGAGGTCACAGATACGCAGTATTTT. Amino acids: CASSLSLAGEVTDTQYF.

This chain links TRBV7-2 with TRBJ2-7, with 10 bases identical to TRBD1. The CDR3 contains 15 residues. With V trimmed by 0 bases and J by 5 bases, 4 bases remained unmatched. CDR1 and CDR2 from the germline V gene are SGHTA and FQGNSA. The CDR3 coding sequence is TGTGCCAGCAGCTTAGCGGGACAGGGGATCCACGAGCAGTACTTC. Translation gives CASSLAGQGIHEQYF.

The J gene is TRBJ1-2, the V gene TRBV29-1; a possible D gene is TRBD1 (5 bases). CDR3 length: 14 amino acids. CDR1 is SQVTM, CDR2 ANQGSEA, per germline. Trimming left V 3 bases short and J 4 bases short, with 15 bases between. The CDR3 DNA is TGCAGCGTTGATTTATCGGGGGTTTCCTATGGCTACACCTTC. It encodes CSVDLSGVSYGYTF.

The rearrangement links TRBV4-1 to TRBJ2-6; 10 bases align to TRBD1. Germline CDR1 is MGHRA and CDR2 is YSYEKL. CDR3 length: 19 amino acids. J gave up 0 bases and V 0 bases, and 5 bases lay outside the gene matches. The CDR3 is CASSQDWDRGNSGANVLTF. Here the CDR3 DNA reads TGCGCCAGCAGCCAAGATTGGGACAGGGGAAACTCTGGGGCCAACGTCCTGACTTTC.

V is TRBV11-2 and J is TRBJ2-1; the match to TRBD2 covers 13 bases. J lost 9 bases, V lost 7 bases, and 6 bases had no gene match. The CDR3 covers 14 residues. CDR1 SGHAT and CDR2 FQNNGV come from the germline V gene. The CDR3, as DNA: TGTGCCAGCAAACTAGCGGGAGGGCCTGGTGAGCAGTTCTTC. It yields the protein CASKLAGGPGEQFF.

The chain employs TRBV12-5 and TRBJ2-7; D remains unclear. The CDR3 spans 12 residues. Deletions cut 1 base from V and 3 bases from J, with 4 bases between. Germline V lookup: CDR1 LGHNT, CDR2 FRNRAP. CDR3 protein: CASGLGHYEQYF. DNA of the CDR3: TGTGCTAGTGGTTTGGGACACTACGAGCAGTACTTC.

The chain joins TRBV6-1 to TRBJ1-1; TRBD1 matches at 7 bases. This CDR3 is 14 amino acids long. V was clipped by 2 bases and J by 4 bases; unmatched bases: 4. Germline CDR1 and CDR2: MNHNS and SASEGT. In DNA form, the CDR3 reads TGTGCCAGCAGTGAAATGCCAGGGGGCACTGAAGCTTTCTTT. Its protein is CASSEMPGGTEAFF.

The chain employs TRBV30 and TRBJ2-7, with D maybe TRBD2 (7 bases). The germline gives CDR1 GTSNPN, CDR2 SVGIG (reference sequence). Deletions cut 0 bases from V and 3 bases from J, with 12 bases between. This CDR3 spans 14 amino acids. CDR3 DNA: TGTGCCTGGAGTGTGGGGGGGCCTAGCTACGAGCAGTACTTC. Residues: CAWSVGGPSYEQYF.

The V gene is TRBV21-1, the J gene TRBJ1-1; TRBD1, the table's D call, lacks a check against the DNA. TRBV21-1 counts as a pseudogene. This CDR3 region has 14 residues. CDR3 nucleotides: TGTGCCAGCAGCGAGGACAGGGGGCCCACTGAAGCTTTCTTT. Translating gives CASSEDRGPTEAFF.

The chain links TRBV5-1 to TRBJ2-3; 7 positions agree with TRBD1. Germline lookup yields CDR1 SGHRS and CDR2 YFSETQ. This CDR3 spans 14 amino acids. The V segment lost 4 bases and the J segment 0 bases; nucleotides outside the gene matches: 2. CDR3 amino acids: CASSVGQSTDTQYF. CDR3 nucleotides: TGCGCCAGCAGCGTGGGACAGAGCACAGATACGCAGTATTTT.

The chain has TRBV3-1 (or the pseudogene TRBV3-2) and TRBJ2-1, with TRBD2 identical over 10 bases. The CDR3 length is 15 residues. Germline lookup yields CDR1 LGHDT and CDR2 YNNKEL (reference sequence). The V and J ends lost 4 bases and 7 bases, in that order; junction bases with no gene match: 7. The CDR3 loop reads CASSLSGGAGNEQFF. CDR3 nucleotides: TGTGCCAGCAGCCTCAGCGGGGGGGCCGGGAATGAGCAGTTCTTC.

The V and J genes are TRBV7-3 and TRBJ2-1, with 13 bases fitting TRBD2. Germline lookup yields CDR1 SGHTA and CDR2 FQGTGA. J lost 7 bases, V lost 4 bases, and 7 bases had no gene match. The CDR3 has 16 residues. CDR3 loop: CASSSRTSGRLNEQFF. CDR3 DNA: TGTGCCAGCAGCTCCCGGACTAGCGGGAGATTGAATGAGCAGTTCTTC.

The chain uses TRBV9 and TRBJ2-1; D gene ambiguous. Germline V gene lookup returns CDR1 SGDLS and CDR2 YYNGEE. The CDR3 has 16 amino acids. The germline V and J ends were trimmed by 0 bases and 4 bases, with 14 bases remaining between them. DNA for the CDR3: TGTGCCAGCAGCGTAGAGCTCCTCACGCCTTACAATGAGCAGTTCTTC. It is translated as CASSVELLTPYNEQFF.